These T cell receptor beta chains were read from a single sample in a study of blood T cell repertoires in COVID-19. Using immunoSEQ multiplex PCR, the repertoire was profiled, and TCRdb retains in-frame clones only, with some absent. The top ten clones hold more than 1.1% of a sample with about 270,000 clones, roughly 83% of them seen once. The specimen was peripheral blood. All receptors come from a human donor with COVID-19, enrolled during active disease. The donor label of this sample is uncertain. CDR3s leave out the opening cysteine and the closing phenylalanine or tryptophan. The order of the fields is J gene, V gene, CDR3 protein.

>TRBJ1-1|TRBV9
ASSVVGGSTEAF
>TRBJ1-1|TRBV5-6
ASGLGGQLWAF
>TRBJ2-2|TRBV28
ASSPQSGDTGELF
>TRBJ1-2|TRBV3-1/TRBV3-2
ASSQAGGKGYGYT
>TRBJ1-5|TRBV7-2
ASSPAGDPQH
>TRBJ1-2|TRBV28
ASSSGVSNYGYT
>TRBJ2-1|TRBV5-4
ASSVGQGSYNEQF
>TRBJ2-2|TRBV28
ASRGTGVPGELF
>TRBJ1-2|TRBV19
ASSISNRGNGYT
>TRBJ2-1|TRBV19
ASSKQLDNEQF
>TRBJ1-3|TRBV19
ASSIIGGNTIY
>TRBJ2-7|TRBV15
ATSRDGFRRGPSYEQY
>TRBJ2-2|TRBV13
ASRAGLANTGELF
>TRBJ2-2|TRBV7-3
ASSSAPGGTGELF
>TRBJ1-2|TRBV7-2
ASSLAVPNYGYT
>TRBJ2-5|TRBV28
ASSSGTSGRQETQY
>TRBJ2-3|TRBV18
ASSLDTDTQY
>TRBJ1-2|TRBV7-2
ASSPGGLVHYGYT
>TRBJ2-1|TRBV5-4
ASSFPSVTPSYNEQF
>TRBJ2-1|TRBV19
ASSTTSSYNEQF
>TRBJ2-7|TRBV11-3
ASSLGRGAVYEQY
>TRBJ2-7|TRBV28
ASGQGAPYEQY
>TRBJ2-3|TRBV14
ASSQGQISTDTQY
>TRBJ1-3|TRBV7-2
ASSLLQGITGNTIY
>TRBJ1-5|TRBV6-5
ASSRRQGDNQPQH
>TRBJ2-5|TRBV5-4
ASSPDRVGTQY
>TRBJ2-1|TRBV2
ASKGDASYNEQF
>TRBJ2-5|TRBV28
ASSRGAGGPNQETQY
>TRBJ1-5|TRBV6-6
ASSYQSEANQPQH
>TRBJ1-5|TRBV27
ASSLRAGDGQPQH
>TRBJ1-5|TRBV7-2
ASSLVGQGRQPQH
>TRBJ1-5|TRBV5-5
ASSPGQGVNGGNQPQH
>TRBJ2-2|TRBV11-3
ASSFGQGIFSNTGELF
>TRBJ2-1|TRBV6-2/TRBV6-3
ASSLPGLGRDEQF
>TRBJ2-3|TRBV10-3
AISEAGPQY
>TRBJ1-1|TRBV5-1
ASRFGQGTEAF